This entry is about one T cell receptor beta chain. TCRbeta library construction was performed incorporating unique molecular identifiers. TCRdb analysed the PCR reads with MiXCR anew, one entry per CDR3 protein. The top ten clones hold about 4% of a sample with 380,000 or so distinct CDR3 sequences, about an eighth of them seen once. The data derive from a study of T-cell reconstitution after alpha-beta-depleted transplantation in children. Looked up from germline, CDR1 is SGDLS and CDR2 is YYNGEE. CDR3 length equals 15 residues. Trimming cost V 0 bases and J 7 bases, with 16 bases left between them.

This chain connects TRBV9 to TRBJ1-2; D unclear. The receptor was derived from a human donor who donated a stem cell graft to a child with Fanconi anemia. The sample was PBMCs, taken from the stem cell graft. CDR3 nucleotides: TGTGCCAGCAGCGTAGGGGAGGACCTCCTTAGTGGCTACACCTTC. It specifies CASSVGEDLLSGYTF.